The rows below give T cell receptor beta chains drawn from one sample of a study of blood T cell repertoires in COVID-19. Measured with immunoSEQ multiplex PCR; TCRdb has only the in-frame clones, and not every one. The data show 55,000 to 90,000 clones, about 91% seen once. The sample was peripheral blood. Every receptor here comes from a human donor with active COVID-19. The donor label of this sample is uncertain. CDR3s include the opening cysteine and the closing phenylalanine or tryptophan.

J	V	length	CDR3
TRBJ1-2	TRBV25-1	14	CASSRSGGHREYTF
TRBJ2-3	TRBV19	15	CASSLSGGPGDTQYF
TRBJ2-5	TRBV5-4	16	CASSLGLAGVSETQYF
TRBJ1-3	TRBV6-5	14	CASSPGTGDNTIYF
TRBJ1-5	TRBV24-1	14	CATSERQGNQPQHF
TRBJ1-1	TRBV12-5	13	CASGRDQDFGAFF
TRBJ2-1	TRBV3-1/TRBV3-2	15	CASSLGTGGRHEQFF
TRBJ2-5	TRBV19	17	CASSIGVGRGNQETQYF
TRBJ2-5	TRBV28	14	CASSTPDRGKTQYF
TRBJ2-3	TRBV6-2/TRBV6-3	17	CASSYRTGDGNTDTQYF
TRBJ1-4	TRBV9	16	CASSGGLRGTNEKLFF
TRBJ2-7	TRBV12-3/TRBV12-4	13	CARPGTGVCEQYF
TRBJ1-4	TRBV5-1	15	CASSSGQGAREKLFF
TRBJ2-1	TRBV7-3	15	CASSLLREGGNEQFF
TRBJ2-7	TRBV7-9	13	CASSFFSSYEQYF
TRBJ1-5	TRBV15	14	CATSSTGNNQPQHF
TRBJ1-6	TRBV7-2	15	CASSLRGQDNSPLHF
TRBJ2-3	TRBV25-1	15	CASSEGVQGMDTQYF
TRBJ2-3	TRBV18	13	CASSTYSTDTQYF
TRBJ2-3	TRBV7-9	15	CASSQDRMSADTQYF
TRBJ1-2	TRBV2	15	CASSGGRQRLYGYTF
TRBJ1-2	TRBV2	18	CASSEPRDLPRTSYGYTF
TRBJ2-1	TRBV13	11	CASSESGEQFF
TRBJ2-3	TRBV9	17	CASSVGGSGAGSDTQYF
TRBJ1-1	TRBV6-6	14	CASSYGTGNTEAFF